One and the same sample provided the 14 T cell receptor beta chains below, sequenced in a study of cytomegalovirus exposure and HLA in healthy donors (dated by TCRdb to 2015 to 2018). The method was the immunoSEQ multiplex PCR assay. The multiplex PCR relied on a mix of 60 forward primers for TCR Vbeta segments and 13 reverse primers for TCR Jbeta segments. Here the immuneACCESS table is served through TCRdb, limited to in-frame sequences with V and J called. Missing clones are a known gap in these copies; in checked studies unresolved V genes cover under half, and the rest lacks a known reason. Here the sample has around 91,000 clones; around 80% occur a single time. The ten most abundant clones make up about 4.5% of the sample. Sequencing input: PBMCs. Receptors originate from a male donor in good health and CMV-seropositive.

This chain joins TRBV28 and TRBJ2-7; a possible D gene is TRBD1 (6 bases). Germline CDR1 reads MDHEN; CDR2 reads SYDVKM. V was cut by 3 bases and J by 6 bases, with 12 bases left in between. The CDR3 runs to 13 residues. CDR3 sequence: CASSFGGPFEQYF. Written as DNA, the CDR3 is TGTGCCAGCAGTTTTGGGGGCCCCTTCGAGCAGTACTTC.

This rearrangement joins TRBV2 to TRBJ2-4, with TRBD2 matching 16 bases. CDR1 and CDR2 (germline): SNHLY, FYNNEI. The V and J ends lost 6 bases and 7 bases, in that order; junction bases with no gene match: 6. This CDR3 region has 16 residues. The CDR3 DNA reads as TGTGCCAGCAGGCGGGGACTAGCGGGGGGGACCAACATTCAGTACTTC. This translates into CASRRGLAGGTNIQYF.

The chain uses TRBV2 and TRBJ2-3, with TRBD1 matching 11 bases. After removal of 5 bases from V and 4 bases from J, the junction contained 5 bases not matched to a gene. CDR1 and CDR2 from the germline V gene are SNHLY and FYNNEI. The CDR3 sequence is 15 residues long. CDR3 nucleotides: TGTGCCAGCAGTCCCGGGACAGGGGGAGCAGATACGCAGTATTTT. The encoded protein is CASSPGTGGADTQYF.

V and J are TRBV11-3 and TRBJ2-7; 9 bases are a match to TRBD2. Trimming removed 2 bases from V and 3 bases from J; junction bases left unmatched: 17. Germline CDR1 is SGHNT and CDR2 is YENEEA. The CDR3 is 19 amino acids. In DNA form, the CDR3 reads TGTGCCAGCAGCTTATTTCAGGGACTAGCAATGGTTATATACTACGAGCAGTACTTC. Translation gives CASSLFQGLAMVIYYEQYF. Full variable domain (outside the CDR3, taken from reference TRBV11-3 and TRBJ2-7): EAGVVQSPRYKIIEKKQPVAFWCNPISGHNTLYWYLQNLGQGPELLIRYENEEAVDDSQLPKDRFSAERLKGVDSTLKIQPAELGDSAVYLCASSLFQGLAMVIYYEQYFGPGTRLTVT.

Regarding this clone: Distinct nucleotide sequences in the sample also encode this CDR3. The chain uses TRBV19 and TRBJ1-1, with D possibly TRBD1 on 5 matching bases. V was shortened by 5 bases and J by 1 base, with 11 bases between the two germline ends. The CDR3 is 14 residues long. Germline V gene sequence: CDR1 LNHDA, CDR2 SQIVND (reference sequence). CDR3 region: CASSWGGGNTEAFF. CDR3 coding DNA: TGTGCCAGTAGTTGGGGGGGTGGGAACACTGAAGCTTTCTTT. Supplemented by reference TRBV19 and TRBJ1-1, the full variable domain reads DGGITQSPKYLFRKEGQNVTLSCEQNLNHDAMYWYRQDPGQGLRLIYYSQIVNDFQKGDIAEGYSVSREKKESFPLTVTSAQKNPTAFYLCASSWGGGNTEAFFGQGTRLTVV.

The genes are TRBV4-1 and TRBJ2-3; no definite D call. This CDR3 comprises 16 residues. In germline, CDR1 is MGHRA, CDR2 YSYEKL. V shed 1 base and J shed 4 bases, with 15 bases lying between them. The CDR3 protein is CASSQVNLVSSDTQYF. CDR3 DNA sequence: TGCGCCAGCAGCCAAGTTAACTTGGTTTCCTCAGATACGCAGTATTTT.

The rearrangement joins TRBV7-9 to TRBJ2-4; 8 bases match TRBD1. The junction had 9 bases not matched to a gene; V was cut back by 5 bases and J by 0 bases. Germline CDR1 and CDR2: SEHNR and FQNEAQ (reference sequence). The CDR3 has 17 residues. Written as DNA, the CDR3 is TGTGCCAGCAGCCTAGGAGGGACAGGTCTAGCCAAAAACATTCAGTACTTC. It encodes CASSLGGTGLAKNIQYF.

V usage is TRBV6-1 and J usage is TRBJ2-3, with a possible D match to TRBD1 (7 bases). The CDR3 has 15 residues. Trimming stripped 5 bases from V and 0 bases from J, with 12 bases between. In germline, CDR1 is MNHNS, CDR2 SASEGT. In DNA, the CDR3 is TGTGCCAGCAGTATGGAGGGGGCTAGCACAGATACGCAGTATTTT. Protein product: CASSMEGASTDTQYF.

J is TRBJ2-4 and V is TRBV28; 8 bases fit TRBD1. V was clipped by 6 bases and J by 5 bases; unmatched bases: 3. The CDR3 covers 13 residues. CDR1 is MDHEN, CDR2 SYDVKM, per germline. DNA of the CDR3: TGTGCCAGCAGGGACAGGGCGGAAAACATTCAGTACTTC. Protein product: CASRDRAENIQYF. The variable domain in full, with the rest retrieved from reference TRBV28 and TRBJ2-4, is DVKVTQSSRYLVKRTGEKVFLECVQDMDHENMFWYRQDPGLGLRLIYFSYDVKMKEKGDIPEGYSVSREKKERFSLILESASTNQTSMYLCASRDRAENIQYFGAGTRLSVL.

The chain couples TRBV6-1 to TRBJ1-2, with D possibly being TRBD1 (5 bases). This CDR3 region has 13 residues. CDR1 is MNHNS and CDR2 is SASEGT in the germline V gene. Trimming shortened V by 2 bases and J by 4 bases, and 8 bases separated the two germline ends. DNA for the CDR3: TGTGCCAGCAGTGAAAGGAGGGGCTATGGCTACACCTTC. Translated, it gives CASSERRGYGYTF.

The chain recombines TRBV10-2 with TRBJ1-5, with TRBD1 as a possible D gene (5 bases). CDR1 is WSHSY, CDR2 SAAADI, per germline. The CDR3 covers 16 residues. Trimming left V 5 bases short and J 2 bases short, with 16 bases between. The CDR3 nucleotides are TGCGCCAGCAGTCCCAGCCGGGGGGTGGGCAATCAGCCCCAGCATTTT. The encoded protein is CASSPSRGVGNQPQHF.

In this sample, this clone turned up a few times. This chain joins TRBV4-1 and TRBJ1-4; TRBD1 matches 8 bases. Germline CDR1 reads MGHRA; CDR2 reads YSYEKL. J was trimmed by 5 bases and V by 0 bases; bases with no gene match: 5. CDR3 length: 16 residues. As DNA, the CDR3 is TGCGCCAGCAGCCAAGATGCGGCAGGGGGCAATGAAAAACTGTTTTTT. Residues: CASSQDAAGGNEKLFF.

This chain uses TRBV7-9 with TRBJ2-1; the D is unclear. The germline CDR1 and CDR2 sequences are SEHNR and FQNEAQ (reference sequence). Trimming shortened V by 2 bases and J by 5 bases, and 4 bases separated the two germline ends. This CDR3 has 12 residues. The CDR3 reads CASSLLDNEQFF. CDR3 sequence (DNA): TGTGCCAGCAGCTTATTAGACAATGAGCAGTTCTTC.

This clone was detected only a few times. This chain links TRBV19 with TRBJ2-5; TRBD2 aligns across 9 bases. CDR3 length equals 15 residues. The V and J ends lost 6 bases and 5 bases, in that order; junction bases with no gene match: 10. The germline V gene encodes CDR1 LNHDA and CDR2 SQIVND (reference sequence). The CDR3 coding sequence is TGTGCCAGTAGCCGTGCGGGACTAGCTTCGGAGACCCAGTACTTC. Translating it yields CASSRAGLASETQYF. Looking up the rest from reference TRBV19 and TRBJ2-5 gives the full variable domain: DGGITQSPKYLFRKEGQNVTLSCEQNLNHDAMYWYRQDPGQGLRLIYYSQIVNDFQKGDIAEGYSVSREKKESFPLTVTSAQKNPTAFYLCASSRAGLASETQYFGPGTRLLVL.